The entry below gives a single T cell receptor beta chain sequence along with its context. Its cognate antigen is unknown. This CDR3 is also generated by other DNA sequences in the sample. Germline V gene data show CDR1 as WSHSY and CDR2 as SAAADI. The CDR3 is 14 residues long. Trimming left V 2 bases short and J 4 bases short, with 10 bases between. This sample was included in a study of shared clonotypes between healthy human individuals. About the study: Per donor, three plates held CD4 naive cells, three held CD4 memory, two held CD8 naive and one held CD8 memory.

Every subset's genomic DNA went evenly onto several immunoSEQ plates. Sequencing used immunoSEQ multiplex PCR; TCRdb keeps in-frame clones, though not all of them. The sample lists millions of clones, roughly 95% occurring once. The naive CD8 fraction comprised CD45RO-negative cells positively selected for CCR7 and excluded terminally differentiated effector memory CD45RA+ cells. Study outcomes and limitations: Shared clonotypes: roughly 4.5% naive CD4, under 4% naive CD8, 2.3% memory CD4, 0.4% memory CD8. Relative to clonotypes present in all four donors, those not shared had lower generation probabilities.

The V and J genes are TRBV10-2 and TRBJ2-3; D assignment may be TRBD1 or TRBD2 (6 bases each). The TCR comes from a man aged 18 to 29 in good health. Sequenced sample: naive CD8+ T cells sorted from blood. CDR3 loop: CASSEVGGPDTQYF. The DNA of the CDR3 is TGCGCCAGCAGTGAGGTAGGGGGGCCAGATACGCAGTATTTT.